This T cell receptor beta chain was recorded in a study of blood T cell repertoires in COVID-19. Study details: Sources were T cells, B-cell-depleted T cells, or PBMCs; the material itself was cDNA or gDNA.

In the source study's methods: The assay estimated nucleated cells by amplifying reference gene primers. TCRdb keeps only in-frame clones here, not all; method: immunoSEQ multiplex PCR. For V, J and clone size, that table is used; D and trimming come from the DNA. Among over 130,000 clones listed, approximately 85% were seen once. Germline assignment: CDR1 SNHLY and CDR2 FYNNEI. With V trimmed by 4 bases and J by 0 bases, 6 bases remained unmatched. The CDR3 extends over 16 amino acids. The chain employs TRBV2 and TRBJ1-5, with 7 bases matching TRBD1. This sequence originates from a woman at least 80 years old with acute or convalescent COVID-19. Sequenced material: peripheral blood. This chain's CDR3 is CASSGPQGYSNQPQHF. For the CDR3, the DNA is TGTGCCAGCAGTGGACCACAGGGGTATAGCAATCAGCCCCAGCATTTT.